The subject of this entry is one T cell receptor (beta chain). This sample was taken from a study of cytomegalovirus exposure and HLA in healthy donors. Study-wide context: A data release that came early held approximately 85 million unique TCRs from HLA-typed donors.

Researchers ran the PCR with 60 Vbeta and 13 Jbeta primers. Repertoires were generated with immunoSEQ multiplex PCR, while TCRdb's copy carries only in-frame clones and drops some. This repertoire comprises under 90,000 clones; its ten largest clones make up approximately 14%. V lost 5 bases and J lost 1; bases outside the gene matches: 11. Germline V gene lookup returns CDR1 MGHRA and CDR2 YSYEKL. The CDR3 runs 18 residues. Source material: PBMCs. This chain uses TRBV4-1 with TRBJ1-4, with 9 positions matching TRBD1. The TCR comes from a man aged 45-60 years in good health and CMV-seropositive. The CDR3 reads CASSSQNRGLGTNEKLFF. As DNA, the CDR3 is TGCGCCAGCAGCAGCCAAAACAGGGGGCTCGGAACTAATGAAAAACTGTTTTTT.